This TCR beta chain was captured by sequencing in a study of human T cells and chemical hapten exposure (dated by TCRdb to the early 2020s). At the level of the whole study: For sensitization, 2% DPC in acetone was applied to a roughly 2 cm by roughly 2 cm area of upper inner arm skin. For TCR sequencing, blood came from 25 to 35 alopecia patients at anywhere from one to four time points (pre-sensitization, 2, 6 and 24 weeks). Libraries were pooled for sequencing, and variation in per-sample TCR yields was attributed mainly to small differences in library volumes within the pool. Blood samples were taken from patients before sensitization (week 0) and at 2, 6 and about 24 weeks after DPC sensitization. Most of the patients in the cohort were female, and the cohort covered alopecia areata with under or over 50% scalp involvement, alopecia totalis and alopecia universalis. Throughout the study period of 20 to 30 weeks, patients also received therapeutic DPC doses to the scalp every week. In alopecia patients, the study followed how the peripheral blood TCR repertoire changed in vivo over primary and secondary sensitization to diphenylcyclopropenone (DPC), a hapten. Patch testing was done on the upper back using Finn chambers containing 0.01% DPC, and results were scored after 6 days according to International Contact Dermatitis Research Group standards.

Libraries were made using RACE. Sequencer: NextSeq 500. During library preparation, unique molecular identifiers were attached to individual cDNA molecules so that TCRs could be counted in a quantitative, reproducible way. Both TCR alpha and TCR beta chains were sequenced from each blood RNA sample. The authors' pipeline ran thus. The median number of TCRs per sample was approximately 93,000, ranging from roughly 20,000 to 700,000. The Decombinator software suite was used to annotate the V, J and CDR3 of the TCR reads. For PS versus PT1 abundance plots, all samples were subsampled to the same number of TCRs (28,000). TCRs were defined as expanded if absent before sensitization and observed at least eight times at the 2-week time point. The public sequencing data were trimmed at Q25 with fastp and processed into clonotypes with MiXCR by TCRdb, which kept only in-frame beta chains. Rows are unified per CDR3 protein, each entry keeping the most common DNA and genes. The V and J calls were determined by TCRdb, not by the authors. The sample data list about 84,000 distinct CDR3 sequences, and less than 11% of these were observed just once. The biggest ten clones account for around 5% of the sample.

From the cysteine up to the phenylalanine, the CDR3 has a length of 14 residues. Only the CDR3 DNA stays, 42 bases, in frame from base 1. Clipping removes 0 bases from V and 7 bases from J, with 6 as the unmatched junction base count. The germline V gene (reference sequence) supplies CDR1 DFQATT and CDR2 SNEGSKA. This clonotype was observed at least ten times. This receptor's antigen is unknown. Base qualities are not recorded, but no much larger clone differs from it by a single base. Interpreted using the paper, the time point label stands for: patch test 2, 6 weeks after DPC sensitization. Interpreted using the paper, the treatment or condition label stands for: therapeutic diphenylcyclopropenone sensitization with weekly scalp DPC. At every patch-test visit, the blood draw took place before the patch test was put on. Patients were eligible if aged 18 to 70, diagnosed with alopecia and judged suitable for DPC therapy, and pregnant patients were excluded. Total RNA was isolated from unfractionated whole blood collected in Tempus Blood RNA tubes.

Study-level results and caveats: Because all patients had alopecia, a presumed autoimmune disease, the immune response of the patients might differ from that of healthy individuals. No change with DPC sensitization was found in the number of TCRs above 1 in 1000 frequency, and no evidence of global repertoire structure alterations was found. Patch test score was positively correlated with the number of PT1 expanded TCRs, with significance at thresholds 8, 16 and 32 but not at 4. Expanded TCRs formed significantly more large CDR3 similarity clusters than pre-sensitization or healthy control sets, consistent with antigen-driven responses. Repeated subsampling changed both the strength of the expansion versus patch-test correlation and the threshold at which that correlation became significant.

The chain employs TRBV20-1 and TRBJ2-1, with 7 central nucleotides matching TRBD1. The clonotype comes from a woman aged 45-65 years with alopecia areata. Some clones in this sample may be carry-over from other donors' samples. Sequenced material: whole blood, taken in connection with sensitization to the hapten diphenylcyclopropenone (DPC). The CDR3 region: CSARDWGRGNEQFF. The DNA sequence is TGCAGTGCTAGAGATTGGGGCAGGGGGAATGAGCAGTTCTTC.